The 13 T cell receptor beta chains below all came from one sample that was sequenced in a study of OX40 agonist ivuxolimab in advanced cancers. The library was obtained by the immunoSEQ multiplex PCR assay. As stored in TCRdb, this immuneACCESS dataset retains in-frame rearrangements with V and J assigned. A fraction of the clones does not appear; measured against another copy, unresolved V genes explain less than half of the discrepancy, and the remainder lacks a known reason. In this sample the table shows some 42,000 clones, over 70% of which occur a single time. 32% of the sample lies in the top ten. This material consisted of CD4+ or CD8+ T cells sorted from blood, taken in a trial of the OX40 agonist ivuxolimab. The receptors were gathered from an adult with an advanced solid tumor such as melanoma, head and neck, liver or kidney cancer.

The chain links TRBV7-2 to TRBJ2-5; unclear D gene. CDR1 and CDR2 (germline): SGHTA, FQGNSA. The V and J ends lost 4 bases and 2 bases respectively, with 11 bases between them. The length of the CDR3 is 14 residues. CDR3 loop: CASSSRTIQETQYF. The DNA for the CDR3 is TGTGCCAGCAGCTCCCGGACGATTCAAGAGACCCAGTACTTC.

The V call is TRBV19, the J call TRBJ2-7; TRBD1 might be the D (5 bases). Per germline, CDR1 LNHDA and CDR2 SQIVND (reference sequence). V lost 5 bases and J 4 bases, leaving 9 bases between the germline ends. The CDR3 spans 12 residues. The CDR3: CASSPTGYEQYF. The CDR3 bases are TGTGCCAGTAGTCCCACAGGTTACGAGCAGTACTTC.

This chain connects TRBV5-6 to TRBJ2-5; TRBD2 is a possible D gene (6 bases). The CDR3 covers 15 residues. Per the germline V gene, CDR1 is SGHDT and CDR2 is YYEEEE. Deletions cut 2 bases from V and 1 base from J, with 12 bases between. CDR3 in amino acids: CASSFGVAAQETQYF. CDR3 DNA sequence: TGTGCCAGCAGCTTCGGGGTAGCGGCCCAAGAGACCCAGTACTTC.

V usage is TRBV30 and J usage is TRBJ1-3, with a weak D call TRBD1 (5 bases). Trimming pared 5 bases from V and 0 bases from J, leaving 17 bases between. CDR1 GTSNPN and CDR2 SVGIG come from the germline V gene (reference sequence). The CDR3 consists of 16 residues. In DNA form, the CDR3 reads TGTGCCTGGGGAGAAAATTTAGGGGCCTCTGGAAACACCATATATTTT. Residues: CAWGENLGASGNTIYF.

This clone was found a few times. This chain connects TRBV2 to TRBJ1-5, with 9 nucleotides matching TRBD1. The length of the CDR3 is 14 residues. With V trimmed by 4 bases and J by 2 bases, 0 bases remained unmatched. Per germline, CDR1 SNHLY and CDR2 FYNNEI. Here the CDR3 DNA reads TGTGCCAGCAGTGGGACAGGGGGCAATCAGCCCCAGCATTTT. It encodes CASSGTGGNQPQHF.

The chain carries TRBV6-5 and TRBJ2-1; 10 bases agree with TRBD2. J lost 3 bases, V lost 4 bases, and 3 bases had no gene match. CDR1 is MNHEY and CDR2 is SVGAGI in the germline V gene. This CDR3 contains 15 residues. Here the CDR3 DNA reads TGTGCCAGCAGTTTCGGACTAGCGGACTACAATGAGCAGTTCTTC. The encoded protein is CASSFGLADYNEQFF.

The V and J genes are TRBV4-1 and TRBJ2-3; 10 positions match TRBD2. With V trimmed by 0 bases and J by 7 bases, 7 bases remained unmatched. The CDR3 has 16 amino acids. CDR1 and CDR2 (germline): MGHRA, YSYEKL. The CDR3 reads CASSQEVAGGWNTQYF. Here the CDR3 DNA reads TGCGCCAGCAGCCAAGAGGTAGCGGGGGGCTGGAATACGCAGTATTTT.

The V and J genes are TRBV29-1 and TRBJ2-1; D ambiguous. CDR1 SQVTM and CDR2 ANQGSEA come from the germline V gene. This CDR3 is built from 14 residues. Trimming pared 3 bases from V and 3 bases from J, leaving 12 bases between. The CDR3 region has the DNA TGCAGCGTTGATGATGTAGTCCTCTACAATGAGCAGTTCTTC. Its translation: CSVDDVVLYNEQFF.

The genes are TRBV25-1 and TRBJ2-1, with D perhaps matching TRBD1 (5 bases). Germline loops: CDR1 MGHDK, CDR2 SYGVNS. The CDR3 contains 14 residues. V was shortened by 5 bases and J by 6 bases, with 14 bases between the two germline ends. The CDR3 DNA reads TGTGCCAGCAGTAAGGATCAAGGGGCCAATGAGCAGTTCTTC. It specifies CASSKDQGANEQFF.

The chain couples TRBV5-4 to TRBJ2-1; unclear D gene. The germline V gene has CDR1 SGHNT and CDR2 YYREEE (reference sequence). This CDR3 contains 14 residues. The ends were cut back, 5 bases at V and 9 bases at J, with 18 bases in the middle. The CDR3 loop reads CASREQDLGVEQFF. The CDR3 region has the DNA TGTGCCAGCAGAGAACAAGACCTTGGCGTTGAGCAGTTCTTC.

The CDR3 sequence: CASTPARNYGYTF. The DNA for the CDR3 is TGTGCCAGCACTCCAGCAAGGAACTATGGCTACACCTTC. The chain has TRBV6-1 and TRBJ1-2; D remains unclear. Germline CDR1 MNHNS, CDR2 SASEGT. With 7 bases removed from V and 2 bases from J, the gap between germline ends came to 11 bases. This CDR3 contains 13 residues.

The DNA of the CDR3 is TGTGCCAGCAGGAAGGACAGGGGGCTCTACGAGCAGTACTTC. Residues: CASRKDRGLYEQYF. The rearrangement links TRBV6-5 to TRBJ2-7; 11 bases align to TRBD1. The V and J ends lost 6 bases and 3 bases, in that order; junction bases with no gene match: 4. CDR3 length: 14 amino acids. CDR1 is MNHEY and CDR2 is SVGAGI in the germline V gene.

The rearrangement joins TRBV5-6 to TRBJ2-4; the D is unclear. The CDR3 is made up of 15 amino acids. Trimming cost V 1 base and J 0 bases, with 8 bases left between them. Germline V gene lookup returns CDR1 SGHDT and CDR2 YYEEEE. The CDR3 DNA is TGTGCCAGCAGCTTGTTCGTGCTAGCCAAAAACATTCAGTACTTC. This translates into CASSLFVLAKNIQYF.